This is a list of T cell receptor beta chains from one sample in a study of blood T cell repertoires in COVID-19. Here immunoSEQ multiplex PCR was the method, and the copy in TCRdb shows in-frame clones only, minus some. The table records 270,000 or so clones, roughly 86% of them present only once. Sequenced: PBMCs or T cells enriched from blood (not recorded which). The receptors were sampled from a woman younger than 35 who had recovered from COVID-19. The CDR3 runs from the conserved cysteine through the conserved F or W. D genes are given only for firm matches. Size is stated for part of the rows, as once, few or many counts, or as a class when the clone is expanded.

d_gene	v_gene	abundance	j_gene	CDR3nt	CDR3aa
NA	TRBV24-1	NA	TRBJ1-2	TGTGCCACCAGTGATTTCGGAAAAGGGGGAGATGGCTACACCTTC	CATSDFGKGGDGYTF
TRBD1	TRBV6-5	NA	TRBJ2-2	TGTGCCAGCCGAGGGACAGGGAACACCGGGGAGCTGTTTTTT	CASRGTGNTGELFF
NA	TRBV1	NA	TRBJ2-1	TGCACCAGCAGCCAGGAGAACTTGAAAGTCTCCTACAATGAGCAGTTCTTC	CTSSQENLKVSYNEQFF
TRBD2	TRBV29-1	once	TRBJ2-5	TGCAGCGTTGGAGGCGGGGGAGAGACCCAGTACTTC	CSVGGGGETQYF
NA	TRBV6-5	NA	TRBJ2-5	TGTGCCAGCACAGTCCCAGGCCAAGAGACCCAGTACTTC	CASTVPGQETQYF
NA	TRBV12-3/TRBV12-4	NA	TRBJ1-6	TGTGCCAGCAGTCTCTCCAATTCACCCCTCCACTTT	CASSLSNSPLHF
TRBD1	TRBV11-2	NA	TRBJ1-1	TGTGCCAGCAGCCAGGGACAGGGAAGGAACACTGAAGCTTTCTTT	CASSQGQGRNTEAFF
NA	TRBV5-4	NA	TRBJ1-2	TGTGCCAGCAGCTTGGACAGAACAACCTATGGCTACACCTTC	CASSLDRTTYGYTF
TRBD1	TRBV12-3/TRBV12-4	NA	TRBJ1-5	TGTGCCAGCAGCTCCAGGGGGGATCAGCCCCAGCATTTT	CASSSRGDQPQHF
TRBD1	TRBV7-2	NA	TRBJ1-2	TGTGCCAGCAGTCCCGGGACAGGGGGCGTCTATGGCTACACCTTC	CASSPGTGGVYGYTF
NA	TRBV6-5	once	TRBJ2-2	TGTGCCAGCAGTTACTCGTCCCCGACTGGTGCCGGGGAGCTGTTTTTT	CASSYSSPTGAGELFF
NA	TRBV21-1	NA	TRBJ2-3	TGTGCCAGCAGCCCCGCGGGACTAGCGGGGGGCACTAGCACAGATACGCAGTATTTT	CASSPAGLAGGTSTDTQYF
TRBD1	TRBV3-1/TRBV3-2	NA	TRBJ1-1	TGTGCCAGCAGCCCCCAGACAGGGGGCGGGTTGAACACTGAAGCTTTCTTT	CASSPQTGGGLNTEAFF
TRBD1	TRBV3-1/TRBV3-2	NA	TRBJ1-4	TGTGCCAGCAGCCCATGGGGGACAGGGTATCAGGGTAATGAAAAACTGTTTTTT	CASSPWGTGYQGNEKLFF
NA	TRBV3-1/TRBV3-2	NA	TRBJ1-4	TGTGCCAGCAGCCAAGGGGGGGGGAATGAAAAACTGTTTTTT	CASSQGGGNEKLFF